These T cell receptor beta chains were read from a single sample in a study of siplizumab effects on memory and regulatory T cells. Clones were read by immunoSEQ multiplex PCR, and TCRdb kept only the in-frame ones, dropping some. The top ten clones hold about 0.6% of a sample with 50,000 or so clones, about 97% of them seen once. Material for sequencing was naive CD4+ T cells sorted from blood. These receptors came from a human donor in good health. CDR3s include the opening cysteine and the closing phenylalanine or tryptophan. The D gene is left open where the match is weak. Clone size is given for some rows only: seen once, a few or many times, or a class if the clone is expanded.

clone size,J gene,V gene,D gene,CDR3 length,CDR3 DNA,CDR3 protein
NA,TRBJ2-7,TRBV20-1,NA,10,TGCAGTGCCCAAGGATACGAGCAGTACTTC,CSAQGYEQYF
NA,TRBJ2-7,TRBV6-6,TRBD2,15,TGTGCCAGCAGCCACCGGTCTAGCGGGAGCTACGAGCAGTACTTC,CASSHRSSGSYEQYF
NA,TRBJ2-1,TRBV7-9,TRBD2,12,TGTGCCAGCAGCTTAGGGGAGGGCCCCGAGTTCTTC,CASSLGEGPEFF
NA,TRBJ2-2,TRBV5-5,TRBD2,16,TGTGCCAGCAGCTTACGGGGACTAGATAGGACCGGGGAGCTGTTTTTT,CASSLRGLDRTGELFF
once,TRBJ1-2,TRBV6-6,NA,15,TGTGCCAGCAGTATCGGGACACTAACCGACTATGGCTACACCTTC,CASSIGTLTDYGYTF
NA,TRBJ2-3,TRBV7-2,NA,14,TGTGCCAGCAGCTTAGTACTGCGCACAGATACGCAGTATTTT,CASSLVLRTDTQYF
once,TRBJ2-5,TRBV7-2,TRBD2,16,TGTGCCAGCAGCATAGAGCTAGCGGGAGTCGGGGAGACCCAGTACTTC,CASSIELAGVGETQYF
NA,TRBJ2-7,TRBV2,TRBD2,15,TGTGCCAGCAAGTTAGCGGGAGACCCCTCCTACGAGCAGTACTTC,CASKLAGDPSYEQYF
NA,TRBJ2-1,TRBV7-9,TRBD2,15,TGTGCCAGCAGCCTTATGGGGACTAGCAGGTATGAGCAGTTCTTC,CASSLMGTSRYEQFF
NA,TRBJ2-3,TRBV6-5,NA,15,TGTGCCAGCAGTTCCCGTATTCCTAGCACAGATACGCAGTATTTT,CASSSRIPSTDTQYF
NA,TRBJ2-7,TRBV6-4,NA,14,TGTGCCAGCACCGAGGGTGTAAAATCCTACGAGCAGTACTTC,CASTEGVKSYEQYF